This is a list of T cell receptor beta chains from one sample in a study of blood T cell repertoires in COVID-19. Profiling relied on immunoSEQ multiplex PCR, and the TCRdb table lists in-frame clones only, not all of them. This sample has approximately 400,000 clones, with 80% to 90% found just once. Sequenced material: PBMCs or T cells enriched from blood (not recorded which). The receptors come from a man aged 30 to 39 who had recovered from COVID-19. The CDR3 runs from the conserved cysteine through the conserved F or W. A D gene is named only where the DNA matches it firmly. Size is stated for part of the rows, as once, few or many counts, or as a class when the clone is expanded.

>NA|NA|TRBJ1-5|TRBV11-2
CASSLGSEGGQPQHF
TGTGCCAGCAGCTTAGGAAGTGAGGGAGGACAGCCCCAGCATTTT
>once|NA|TRBJ2-2|TRBV19
CASIGQGYTGELFF
TGTGCCAGTATTGGGCAGGGTTACACCGGGGAGCTGTTTTTT
>NA|NA|TRBJ1-5|TRBV30
CAWSPTGDQPQHF
TGTGCCTGGAGTCCGACAGGCGATCAGCCCCAGCATTTT
>NA|NA|TRBJ1-6|TRBV30
CAWSEVGGHSPLHF
TGTGCCTGGAGTGAGGTAGGAGGGCACTCACCCCTCCACTTT
>NA|TRBD1|TRBJ2-7|TRBV30
CAWDRGLKYEQYF
TGTGCCTGGGACAGGGGGCTTAAGTACGAGCAGTACTTC
>once|NA|TRBJ1-5|TRBV3-1/TRBV3-2
CASSQAPGVNQPQHF
TGTGCCAGCAGCCAAGCTCCAGGGGTGAATCAGCCCCAGCATTTT
>NA|NA|TRBJ1-6|TRBV4-3
CASSQNLAGDNSPLHF
TGCGCCAGCAGCCAAAATTTAGCAGGGGATAATTCACCCCTCCACTTT
>NA|TRBD2|TRBJ2-3|TRBV7-6
CASSLGASGGRTDTQYF
TGTGCCAGCAGCTTAGGAGCTAGCGGGGGGCGCACAGATACGCAGTATTTT
>once|NA|TRBJ1-1|TRBV3-1/TRBV3-2
CASSQDGVNTEAFF
TGTGCCAGCAGCCAAGATGGAGTGAACACTGAAGCTTTCTTT
>NA|TRBD1|TRBJ1-1|TRBV19
CASSPWTGLTEAFF
TGTGCCAGTAGTCCCTGGACAGGGTTAACTGAAGCTTTCTTT
>NA|TRBD2|TRBJ2-1|TRBV5-1
CASSFPISGGEQFF
TGCGCCAGCAGCTTCCCAATCAGCGGGGGAGAGCAGTTCTTC
>NA|TRBD1|TRBJ2-7|TRBV5-4
CASSIRQGKNSEQYF
TGTGCCAGCAGCATTCGACAGGGGAAGAACTCCGAGCAGTACTTC
>few|TRBD1|TRBJ2-2|TRBV2
CATRDREATGELFF
TGTGCCACGCGGGACAGGGAAGCCACCGGGGAGCTGTTTTTT
>NA|NA|TRBJ2-2|TRBV11-2
CASRRPGVGTGELFF
TGTGCCAGCAGACGACCAGGGGTAGGGACCGGGGAGCTGTTTTTT
>few|NA|TRBJ1-2|TRBV10-3
CAISGGDGLNYGYTF
TGTGCCATCAGTGGGGGGGACGGGCTAAACTATGGCTACACCTTC
>NA|NA|TRBJ2-6|TRBV6-2/TRBV6-3
CASSSPPASVPGANVLTF
TGTGCCAGCAGTTCCCCCCCCGCGAGCGTGCCTGGGGCCAACGTCCTGACTTTC